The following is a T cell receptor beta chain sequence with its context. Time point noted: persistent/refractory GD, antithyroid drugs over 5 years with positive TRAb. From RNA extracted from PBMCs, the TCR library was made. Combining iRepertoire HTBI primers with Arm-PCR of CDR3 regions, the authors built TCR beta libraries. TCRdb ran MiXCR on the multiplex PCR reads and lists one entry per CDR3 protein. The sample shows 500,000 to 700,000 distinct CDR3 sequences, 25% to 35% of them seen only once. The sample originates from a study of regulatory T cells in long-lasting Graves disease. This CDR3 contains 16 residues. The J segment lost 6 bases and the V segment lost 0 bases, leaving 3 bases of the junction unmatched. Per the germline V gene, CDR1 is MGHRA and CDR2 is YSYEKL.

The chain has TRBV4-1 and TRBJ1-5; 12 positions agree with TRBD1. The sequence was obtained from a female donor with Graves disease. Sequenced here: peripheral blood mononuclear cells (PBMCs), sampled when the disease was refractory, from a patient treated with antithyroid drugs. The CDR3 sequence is CASSQDGTGGLQPQHF. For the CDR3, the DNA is TGCGCCAGCAGCCAAGATGGGACAGGGGGCCTTCAGCCCCAGCATTTT.